Presented here are 15 T cell receptor beta chains from one specimen sequenced in a study of response to subunit inactivated influenza vaccine (dated by TCRdb to 2016 to 2018). The time point tag for this specimen amounts to: around 45 days after influenza vaccine administration. Receptors were amplified or captured by RT-PCR. TCRdb records Illumina HiSeq 2500 as the sequencer. TCRdb passed the public sequencing reads through fastp at Q25 and MiXCR, retaining productive beta sequences. Identical CDR3 proteins give one entry, which carries the most common genes and DNA. This sample gives under 500,000 distinct CDR3 sequences in total; 9.5% to 13% of them show up just once. The ten top clones hold less than 15% of the sample. The specimen was PBMCs from blood, collected 45 days after vaccination. All receptors derive from a man aged 50 or older who received an inactivated influenza vaccine. Donor details come from another sample of the same person, matched by shared clones.

This clonotype was counted ten times or more. J is TRBJ2-7 and V is TRBV7-2; D unclear. CDR1 SGHTA and CDR2 FQGNSA come from the germline V gene. This CDR3 is 14 amino acids long. V lost 2 bases and J lost 3, with 11 bases in between. The CDR3 nucleotides read TGTGCCAGCAGCTTAATACAGAACCACTACGAGCAGTACTTC. Translation gives CASSLIQNHYEQYF.

The chain links TRBV12-3 or TRBV12-4 to TRBJ2-3; no clear D gene. V gave up 3 bases and J gave up 2 bases, with 18 bases separating them. The CDR3 extends over 17 amino acids. CDR3 residues: CASSFALVFQDTDTQYF. The CDR3, as DNA: TGTGCCAGCAGTTTTGCTTTAGTTTTTCAGGACACAGATACGCAGTATTTT.

In its sample, this clonotype was seen many times. The chain has TRBV7-2 and TRBJ1-5; 9 nucleotides align to TRBD1. This CDR3 has 14 residues. Unmatched junction bases numbered 2, after V lost 2 bases and J lost 6 bases. From germline, CDR1 is SGHTA and CDR2 FQGNSA. This chain's CDR3 is CASSLLGQGQPQHF. For the CDR3, the DNA is TGTGCCAGCAGCTTATTGGGACAGGGTCAGCCCCAGCATTTT.

This clonotype was detected only a few times. The V and J genes are TRBV7-2 and TRBJ2-5, with D perhaps being TRBD1 or TRBD2 (6 bases each). The CDR3 extends over 14 amino acids. CDR1 is SGHTA, CDR2 FQGNSA, per germline. Between the trimmed V and J ends, which lost 3 bases and 4 bases, there was a span of 12 bases. CDR3 DNA: TGTGCCAGCAGCTTTGGGAAGGGGGGAGAGACCCAGTACTTC. This codes for CASSFGKGGETQYF.

Only a few counts were recorded for this clonotype. The rearrangement uses TRBV6-1 and TRBJ1-2, with a weak D call TRBD1 (5 bases). The ends were cut back, 7 bases at V and 4 bases at J, with 13 bases in the middle. The CDR3 consists of 13 residues. Germline V gene sequence: CDR1 MNHNS, CDR2 SASEGT. The CDR3 nucleotides are TGTGCCAGCAACCAGGACAACGGCTATGGCTACACCTTC. It is translated as CASNQDNGYGYTF.

This CDR3 reads CASSRLAGRSVRNTEAFF. The CDR3 nucleotides read TGTGCCAGCAGCCGACTTGCGGGGCGCTCCGTGCGAAACACTGAAGCTTTCTTT. This rearrangement joins TRBV14 to TRBJ1-1; perhaps TRBD1 as D (5 bases). This CDR3 contains 18 residues. Germline V CDR1 and CDR2: SGHDN, FVKESK. The V end was cut by 4 bases, the J end by 2 bases, with 23 bases between.

This clonotype was observed many times. The rearrangement uses TRBV7-9 and TRBJ2-7; 8 positions match TRBD2. The CDR3 runs to 14 residues. Germline CDR1 and CDR2: SEHNR and FQNEAQ (reference sequence). V lost 4 bases, J lost 1 base, and 3 bases stayed unmatched. CDR3 coding DNA: TGTGCCAGCAGCTCCGGGACTAGTTCCTACGAGCAGTACTTC. Translating it yields CASSSGTSSYEQYF.

There are many counts of this clonotype. V and J are TRBV5-1 and TRBJ2-1, with TRBD1 matching over 8 bases. In germline, CDR1 is SGHRS, CDR2 YFSETQ. The CDR3 has 17 residues. With 1 base clipped from V and 4 bases from J, the junction kept 10 bases outside the gene matches. The CDR3 bases are TGCGCCAGCAGCTTGATCGGCAGGGGGCCTCTTTACAATGAGCAGTTCTTC. Encoded protein: CASSLIGRGPLYNEQFF.

The rearrangement joins TRBV6-2 or TRBV6-3 to TRBJ1-2; possibly TRBD1 for D (5 bases). CDR3 size: 13 residues. V lost 5 bases and J 6 bases, leaving 13 bases between the germline ends. From germline, CDR1 is MNHEY and CDR2 SVGEGT. CDR3 sequence (DNA): TGTGCCAGCAGTCGCATGGAGGGGAATGGCTACACCTTC. Amino acid sequence: CASSRMEGNGYTF.

The chain is built from TRBV11-2 and TRBJ2-4; 7 bases are a match to TRBD1. Germline CDR1 reads SGHAT; CDR2 reads FQNNGV. J was trimmed by 2 bases and V by 1 base; bases with no gene match: 5. The CDR3 totals 16 residues. In DNA, the CDR3 is TGTGCCAGCAGCTTAGGACAGGGTCTTCCCAAAAACATTCAGTACTTC. Translated, it gives CASSLGQGLPKNIQYF.

The chain carries TRBV5-6 and TRBJ2-1; TRBD2 matches 11 bases. Germline V gene sequence: CDR1 SGHDT, CDR2 YYEEEE. This CDR3 spans 16 amino acids. Trimming at V came to 3 bases and at J to 9 bases, leaving 11 bases not matched to a gene. The CDR3: CASSSRTSGWRREQFF. CDR3 coding DNA: TGTGCCAGCAGCTCCCGGACTAGCGGGTGGAGGCGTGAGCAGTTCTTC.

The chain links TRBV7-2 to TRBJ2-1; 9 bases map to TRBD2. CDR3 length: 15 amino acids. CDR1 SGHTA and CDR2 FQGNSA come from the germline V gene. V trimming: 4 bases; J trimming: 9 bases; junction bases outside the gene matches: 10. The CDR3 DNA reads TGTGCCAGCAGCTCCCGGGCTGGCGGGGGGGCTGAGCAGTTCTTC. It translates to CASSSRAGGGAEQFF.

This clonotype turned up a few times. V and J are TRBV30 and TRBJ1-2, with D hard to call. V lost 0 bases and J lost 8, with 10 bases in between. The CDR3 consists of 12 residues. Germline V gene lookup returns CDR1 GTSNPN and CDR2 SVGIG (reference sequence). CDR3: CAWSVHVSGYTF. CDR3 DNA sequence: TGTGCCTGGAGTGTACACGTATCAGGCTACACCTTC.

This clonotype has at least ten counts. This chain joins TRBV5-1 and TRBJ2-7, with D possibly being TRBD1 (7 bases). Deletions cut 2 bases from V and 7 bases from J, with 10 bases between. The CDR3 has 12 residues. Germline values: CDR1 SGHRS, CDR2 YFSETQ. The CDR3 spells CASSFQGGEQYF. Written as DNA, the CDR3 is TGCGCCAGCAGCTTCCAGGGGGGAGAGCAGTACTTC.

This clonotype was recorded at least ten times. The CDR3 nucleotides are TGCGCCAGCAGCTCTCGACAGGAATCCGGGGAGCTGTTTTTT. Its translation is CASSSRQESGELFF. The gene calls are TRBV5-1 and TRBJ2-2; possible D gene TRBD1, 6 bases. Germline V lookup: CDR1 SGHRS, CDR2 YFSETQ. The CDR3 is made up of 14 amino acids. The V end was cut by 3 bases, the J end by 6 bases, with 12 bases between.